These 12 T cell receptor beta chains originate from one sample sequenced in a study of T cell repertoires in cytomegalovirus infection. Each CDR3 protein gets one entry after TCRdb re-called the reads with MiXCR. The sample has about 150,000 distinct CDR3 sequences, roughly a quarter seen once. Material for sequencing was PBMCs. The receptor set was obtained from a human donor in good health (CMV status not recorded). Some clones in this sample may be carry-over from other donors' samples.

This clonotype was seen more than once but under ten times. CDR3 in DNA: TGTGCCAGCAGCCCCTTAGCGATTGAGCAGTTCTTC. Amino acid sequence: CASSPLAIEQFF. The chain combines TRBV7-2 with TRBJ2-1; weak D call: TRBD2 (5 bases). The CDR3 sequence is 12 residues long. Germline CDR1 and CDR2: SGHTA and FQGNSA. Trimming removed 5 bases at V and 9 bases at J, with 11 bases between.

This clonotype was observed a few times. This chain joins TRBV4-3 and TRBJ2-6, with D maybe TRBD2 (5 bases). Trimming cost V 1 base and J 4 bases, with 17 bases left between them. The CDR3 has 18 amino acids. In germline, CDR1 is LGHNA, CDR2 YSLEER. This CDR3 reads CASSQALTRGSGANVLTF. The CDR3 nucleotides are TGCGCCAGCAGCCAAGCGCTAACCCGAGGGTCCGGGGCCAACGTCCTGACTTTC.

The chain combines TRBV28 with TRBJ1-3; possibly TRBD1 for D (5 bases). The CDR3 runs 14 residues. Germline CDR1 reads MDHEN; CDR2 reads SYDVKM. V was pared by 3 bases and J by 2 bases, with 8 bases between. This CDR3 is CASSFPGTGNTIYF. CDR3 bases: TGTGCCAGCAGTTTCCCAGGGACTGGAAACACCATATATTTT.

The rearrangement uses TRBV20-1 and TRBJ1-5, with TRBD1 matching over 7 bases. This CDR3 contains 13 residues. Germline-derived CDR1 and CDR2 are DFQATT and SNEGSKA (reference sequence). J lost 5 bases, V lost 3 bases, and 4 bases had no gene match. This chain's CDR3 is CSASQGGDQPQHF. The CDR3 DNA is TGCAGTGCTAGCCAGGGGGGGGATCAGCCCCAGCATTTT.

This clonotype was observed a handful of times. One junction end does not reproduce the germline sequence, and a read error may be involved. The genes are TRBV7-7 and TRBJ1-4; possible D gene TRBD1, 6 bases. Germline-derived CDR1 and CDR2 are SSHAT and FNYEAQ (reference sequence). The length of the CDR3 is 15 residues. CDR3 bases: TGTGCTAGCAGCCCGACAGGTGGACGGAATGAAAAACTGTTTTTT. As protein: CASSPTGGRNEKLFF.

This clonotype has at least ten counts. The chain links TRBV7-9 to TRBJ1-1; 7 positions agree with TRBD1. Looked up from germline, CDR1 is SEHNR and CDR2 is FQNEAQ (reference sequence). The CDR3 has 14 amino acids. J lost 1 base, V lost 5 bases, and 4 bases had no gene match. Here the CDR3 reads CASSVGQRNTEAFF. As DNA, the CDR3 is TGTGCCAGCAGCGTGGGACAGAGGAACACTGAAGCTTTCTTT.

The chain employs TRBV6-1 and TRBJ1-4, with 7 bases that match TRBD1. The CDR3 totals 17 residues. CDR1 MNHNS and CDR2 SASEGT come from the germline V gene. The V gene end was trimmed by 6 bases and the J gene end by 1 base; junction bases not matched to a gene: 11. The CDR3 loop is CASSLRGGIGTNEKLFF. CDR3 DNA sequence: TGTGCCAGCAGCCTCAGGGGGGGGATAGGAACTAATGAAAAACTGTTTTTT.

Of note for this clonotype: Its ends do not fully match the called genes, so a read error is possible. This chain links TRBV28 with TRBJ2-1; TRBD2 matches at 10 bases. Germline V lookup: CDR1 MDHEN, CDR2 SYDVKM. The CDR3 has 16 residues. CDR3 nucleotide sequence: TGTGCCATCAGTTTCATATTGACTAGCGGGTACAATGAGCAGTTCTTC. As protein: CAISFILTSGYNEQFF.

This clonotype has ten or more counts. The chain combines TRBV7-2 with TRBJ1-3, with a tentative D call TRBD1 (6 bases). Germline lookup yields CDR1 SGHTA and CDR2 FQGNSA. Trimming removed 5 bases at V and 0 bases at J, with 11 bases between. This CDR3 is 15 amino acids long. CDR3 loop: CASSPQGFSGNTIYF. The CDR3 nucleotides read TGTGCCAGCAGCCCACAGGGCTTCTCTGGAAACACCATATATTTT. The full variable domain, with the rest looked up from reference TRBV7-2 and TRBJ1-3, is GAGVSQSPSNKVTEKGKDVELRCDPISGHTALYWYRQSLGQGLEFLIYFQGNSAPDKSGLPSDRFSAERTGGSVSTLTIQRTQQEDSAVYLCASSPQGFSGNTIYFGEGSWLTVV.

This clonotype was counted ten times or more. The V and J genes are TRBV7-2 and TRBJ2-7, with 11 bases that match TRBD2. The CDR3 is 13 residues long. Trimming took 1 base from V and 7 from J; bases not matched to a gene: 0. The germline gives CDR1 SGHTA, CDR2 FQGNSA. The CDR3 nucleotides read TGTGCCAGCAGCTTAGGACTAGCGGGGGAGCAGTACTTC. This translates into CASSLGLAGEQYF.

V usage is TRBV28 and J usage is TRBJ2-1; 9 nucleotides agree with TRBD2. The CDR3 contains 17 residues. CDR1 and CDR2 (germline): MDHEN, SYDVKM. The J segment lost 3 bases and the V segment lost 3 bases, leaving 9 bases of the junction unmatched. The CDR3 is CASSFGSGSGYYNEQFF. The CDR3 region has the DNA TGTGCCAGCAGTTTTGGTAGCGGGAGTGGGTACTACAATGAGCAGTTCTTC.

The chain couples TRBV28 to TRBJ2-7, with D possibly being TRBD1 (6 bases). Trimming removed 3 bases from V and 6 bases from J, with 12 bases in between. CDR3 length: 13 residues. Germline assignment: CDR1 MDHEN and CDR2 SYDVKM. Here the CDR3 DNA reads TGTGCCAGCAGTTTCGAGGACAGAAGCGAGCAGTACTTC. Protein sequence: CASSFEDRSEQYF.